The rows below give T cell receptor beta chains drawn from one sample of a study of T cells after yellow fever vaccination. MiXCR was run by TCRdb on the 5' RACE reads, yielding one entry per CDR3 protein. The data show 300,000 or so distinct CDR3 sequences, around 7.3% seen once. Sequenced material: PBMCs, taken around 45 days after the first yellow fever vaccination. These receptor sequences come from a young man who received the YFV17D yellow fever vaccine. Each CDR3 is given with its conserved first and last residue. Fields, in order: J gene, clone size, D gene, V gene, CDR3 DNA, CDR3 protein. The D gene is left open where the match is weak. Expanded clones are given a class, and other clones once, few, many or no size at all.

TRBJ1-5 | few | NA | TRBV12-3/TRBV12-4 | TGTGCCAGCAGTTTAATTTTTTTTCCCCAGCATTTT | CASSLIFFPQHF
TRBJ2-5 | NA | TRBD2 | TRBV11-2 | TGTGCCAGCAGCTTAGTAGCGGGGGGGCCGGGGGAGACCCAGTACTTC | CASSLVAGGPGETQYF
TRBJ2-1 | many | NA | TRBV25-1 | TGTGCCAGCAGTGAATGGGGTGAGCAGTTCTTC | CASSEWGEQFF
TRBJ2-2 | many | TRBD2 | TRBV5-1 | TGCGCCAGCAGGACCGGGACTACAGTTGCCGGGGAGCTGTTTTTT | CASRTGTTVAGELFF
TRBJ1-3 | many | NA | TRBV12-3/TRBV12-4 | TGTGCCACCGAGGTGGAATACAGCTCTGGAAACACCATATATTTT | CATEVEYSSGNTIYF
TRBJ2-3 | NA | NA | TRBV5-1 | TGCGCCAGCAGCTTGGTCCAGGGGAGCACAGATACGCAGTATTTT | CASSLVQGSTDTQYF
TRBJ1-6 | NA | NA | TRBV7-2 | TGTGCCAGCAGCTTAGTTTGGAACGAAGGGGATAATTCACCCCTCCACTTT | CASSLVWNEGDNSPLHF
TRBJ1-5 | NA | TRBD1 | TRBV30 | TGTGCCTGGAGCGAGGGACAGGGGGCATATCAGCCCCAGCATTTT | CAWSEGQGAYQPQHF
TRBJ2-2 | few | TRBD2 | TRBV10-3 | TGTGCCATCAGTACAGGTGTATGGACTAGCGGGGACAGCACCGGGGAGCTGTTTTTT | CAISTGVWTSGDSTGELFF
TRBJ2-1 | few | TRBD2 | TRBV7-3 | TGTGCCAGCAGCTTGTCTAGCGGGACCTACAATGAGCAGTTCTTC | CASSLSSGTYNEQFF
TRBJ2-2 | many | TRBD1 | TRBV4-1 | TGCGCCAGCAGCCTGCGGACAGGAAACACCGGGGAGCTGTTTTTT | CASSLRTGNTGELFF
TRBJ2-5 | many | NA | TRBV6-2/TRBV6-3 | TGTGCCAGCAGTTACGGACGGGGTTTGAGGGAGACCCAGTACTTC | CASSYGRGLRETQYF
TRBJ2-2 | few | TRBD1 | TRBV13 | TGTGCCAGCAGTTCCACAGGGGACGGGGAGCTGTTTTTT | CASSSTGDGELFF
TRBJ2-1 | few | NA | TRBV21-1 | TGTGCCAGCAGCACCCCCACTACCGGGGACAATGAGCAGTTCTTC | CASSTPTTGDNEQFF
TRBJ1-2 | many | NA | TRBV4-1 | TGCGCCAGCAGCCAAGTCTTCCCTTTGTTCGGGAATATCGGTGCGGGCTACACCTTC | CASSQVFPLFGNIGAGYTF
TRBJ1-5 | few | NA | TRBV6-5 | TGTGCCAGCAGTTACCCCAGGGAGGGCAATCAGCCCCAGCATTTT | CASSYPREGNQPQHF
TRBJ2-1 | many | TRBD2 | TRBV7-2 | TGTGCCAGCAATAACGGGGGGGCCTATGAGCAGTTCTTC | CASNNGGAYEQFF
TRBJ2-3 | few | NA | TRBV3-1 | TGTGCCAGCAGCCAAGGGGGGATCCCAGATACGCAGTATTTT | CASSQGGIPDTQYF
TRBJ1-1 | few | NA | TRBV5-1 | TGCGCCAGCAGCTTCCGAACCGACACTGAAGCTTTCTTT | CASSFRTDTEAFF
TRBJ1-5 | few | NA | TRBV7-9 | TGTGCCAGCAGCGCCAGTGGCTATCAGCCCCAGCATTTT | CASSASGYQPQHF
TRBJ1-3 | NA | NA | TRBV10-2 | TGCGCCAGCAGTGATAGGGGGACACCACTCTCTGGAAACACCATATATTTT | CASSDRGTPLSGNTIYF
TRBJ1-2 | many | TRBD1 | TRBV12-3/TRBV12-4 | TGTGCCAGCAGTTTAGAGGCAGGGGGCTATCGCTATGGCTACACCTTC | CASSLEAGGYRYGYTF
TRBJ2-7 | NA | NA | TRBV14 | TGTGCCAGCAGCCTGTTTCCAAGACAGGGAGGCTACGAGCAGTACTTC | CASSLFPRQGGYEQYF
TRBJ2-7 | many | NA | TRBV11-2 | TGTGCCAGCAGCCAAGGAACACGGTTCTACGAGCAGTACTTC | CASSQGTRFYEQYF
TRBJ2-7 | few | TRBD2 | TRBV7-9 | TGTGCCAGCAGCTCGTCCCGGGGGGGCCATTACGAGCAGTACTTC | CASSSSRGGHYEQYF
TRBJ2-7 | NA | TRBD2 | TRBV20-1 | TGCAGTGCTCGGGGGGTCGAGCAGTACTTC | CSARGVEQYF
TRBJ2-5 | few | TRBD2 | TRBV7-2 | TGTGCCAGCAGCTTCAACGGGGGGGCCGAGGAGACCCAGTACTTC | CASSFNGGAEETQYF
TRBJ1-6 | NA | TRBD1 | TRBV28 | TGTGCCAGCATCGGAACAGGGGAGCCTTCACCCCTCCACTTT | CASIGTGEPSPLHF
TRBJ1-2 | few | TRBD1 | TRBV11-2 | TGTGCCAGCAGCCGTAACAGGGGGCTAAGCTATGGCTACACCTTC | CASSRNRGLSYGYTF